Each of the 25 T cell receptor beta chains below was sequenced from the same sample in a study of molecular identifiers for immune sequencing clone quantification. TCRdb redid the calling of the PCR reads with MiXCR, one entry per CDR3 protein. The sample lists about 640,000 distinct CDR3 sequences, less than 20% occurring once. Sequences were obtained from naive CD8+ T cells from blood, with Jurkat cell RNA spiked in. As to subset: FACS-sorted CD8+CD4-CCR7+CD45RA+ naive T cells. All receptors come from a human donor in good health. Some libraries in this study had Jurkat cell RNA spiked in.

This clonotype was counted at least ten times. The chain couples TRBV4-3 to TRBJ1-1; D remains unclear. The CDR3 length is 14 residues. The germline V and J ends were trimmed by 4 bases and 3 bases, with 12 bases remaining between them. Germline CDR1 LGHNA, CDR2 YSLEER. CDR3 DNA: TGCGCCAGCAGCCCCGGGGTCGAGGACACTGAAGCTTTCTTT. This translates into CASSPGVEDTEAFF.

Concerning this clonotype itself: A clone one base away is much larger, so this may be a read error. This chain connects TRBV4-3 to TRBJ2-7; D remains unclear. The CDR3 loop spans 15 amino acids. Germline CDR1 and CDR2: LGHNA and YSLEER. Trimming removed 0 bases at V and 6 bases at J, with 15 bases between. The CDR3: CASSQELKATCEQYF. CDR3 DNA: TGCGCCAGCAGCCAAGAGCTGAAGGCAACCTGCGAGCAGTACTTC.

The DNA of the CDR3 is TGTGCCACCGATAGGACAGATACTTTAGCAGATACGCAGTATTTT. Its protein product is CATDRTDTLADTQYF. The chain is built from TRBV6-2 or TRBV6-3 and TRBJ2-3; TRBD1 is a possible D gene (6 bases). Trimming removed 10 bases at V and 4 bases at J, with 21 bases between. Germline V gene data show CDR1 as MNHEY and CDR2 as SVGEGT. This CDR3 has 15 residues.

The table lists this clonotype with a count of one. Given a much more abundant clone one base away, this may be a read error. The conserved phenylalanine or tryptophan normally closing the CDR3 is absent here, so this likely arose from a read error. The chain carries TRBV5-6 and TRBJ2-7; D unresolved. This CDR3 has 12 amino acids. V was trimmed by 1 base and J by 6 bases, leaving 8 bases between them. Looked up from germline, CDR1 is SGHDT and CDR2 is YYEEEE. The chain's CDR3 is CASSLIQSEQYL. The CDR3 coding sequence is TGTGCCAGCAGCTTGATTCAGTCCGAGCAGTACCTC.

On this clonotype: A much larger clonotype is one base distant, so this may be a read error. The chain employs TRBV19 and TRBJ2-7; D not certain. The CDR3 totals 13 residues. Germline CDR1 LNHDA, CDR2 SQIVND (reference sequence). The CDR3, as DNA: TGTGCCGGTAGCCCAAGGGTGGCCTACGAGCAGTACTTC. Protein sequence: CAGSPRVAYEQYF.

This clonotype was detected many times. V and J are TRBV14 and TRBJ1-1, with TRBD1 as a possible D gene (6 bases). The CDR3 is 16 amino acids. CDR1 and CDR2 from the germline V gene are SGHDN and FVKESK. Deletions cut 0 bases from V and 1 base from J, with 12 bases between. The DNA for the CDR3 is TGTGCCAGCAGCCAAGATATAGGCAGGGGGAACACTGAAGCTTTCTTT. This gives the protein CASSQDIGRGNTEAFF.

The V and J genes are TRBV7-8 and TRBJ1-1; the D gene is possibly TRBD1 (5 bases). Germline V gene sequence: CDR1 SGHVS, CDR2 FQNEAQ. The CDR3 has 13 residues. The V and J ends lost 7 bases and 4 bases respectively, with 13 bases between them. The DNA of the CDR3 is TGTGCCAGCACCTGGGGGTTGCGCACTGAAGCTTTCTTT. This codes for CASTWGLRTEAFF.

Worth noting for this clonotype: Its ends do not fully match the called genes, so a read error is possible. The rearrangement uses TRBV4-2 and TRBJ1-5; D not certain. The CDR3 sequence is 15 residues long. In germline, CDR1 is LGHNA, CDR2 YNFKEQ. The CDR3 spells CASSQDKNSNQPLHF. The CDR3 DNA sequence: TGTGCCAGCAGCCAAGACAAAAATAGCAATCAGCCCCTGCATTTT.

This clonotype was seen at least ten times. The chain is built from TRBV19 and TRBJ1-5; D unclear. The CDR3 covers 12 residues. Germline V gene data show CDR1 as LNHDA and CDR2 as SQIVND (reference sequence). V lost 7 bases and J lost 2, with 6 bases in between. CDR3 sequence (DNA): TGTGCCAGTACCATGGGCAATCAGCCCCAGCATTTT. Residues: CASTMGNQPQHF. Supplemented by reference TRBV19 and TRBJ1-5, the full variable domain reads DGGITQSPKYLFRKEGQNVTLSCEQNLNHDAMYWYRQDPGQGLRLIYYSQIVNDFQKGDIAEGYSVSREKKESFPLTVTSAQKNPTAFYLCASTMGNQPQHFGDGTRLSIL.

This clonotype was recorded many times. The V and J genes are TRBV6-5 and TRBJ2-7, with D possibly being TRBD1 or TRBD2 (5 bases each). Germline V gene sequence: CDR1 MNHEY, CDR2 SVGAGI. This CDR3 has 15 amino acids. The V gene lost 4 bases and the J gene lost 1 base, with 14 bases spanning the gap. CDR3: CASSSVGAASYEQYF. The DNA for the CDR3 is TGTGCCAGCAGTTCTGTCGGGGCCGCTTCCTACGAGCAGTACTTC.

This clonotype was counted many times. V gene TRBV28 combines with J gene TRBJ2-1; the D is unclear. The CDR3 is 12 amino acids. Per germline, CDR1 MDHEN and CDR2 SYDVKM. Between the trimmed V and J ends, which lost 1 base and 7 bases, there was a span of 5 bases. CDR3 sequence (DNA): TGTGCCAGCAGTTTATTGGGTAATGAGCAGTTCTTC. Amino acids: CASSLLGNEQFF.

This clonotype was observed at least ten times. Here the CDR3 reads CASSSSFLRVAGYTGELFF. DNA for the CDR3: TGTGCCAGCAGCTCAAGCTTCCTCAGAGTAGCGGGGTACACCGGGGAGCTGTTTTTT. V and J are TRBV5-8 and TRBJ2-2; 8 nucleotides align to TRBD2. CDR1 and CDR2 (germline): SGHTS, YDEGEE. This CDR3 contains 19 residues. After removal of 3 bases from V and 3 bases from J, the junction contained 16 bases not matched to a gene.

This clonotype has at least ten counts. The chain uses TRBV20-1 and TRBJ2-7, with 8 positions matching TRBD1. The CDR3 covers 14 residues. Germline CDR1 and CDR2: DFQATT and SNEGSKA (reference sequence). Trimming removed 2 bases from V and 2 bases from J; junction bases left unmatched: 5. The CDR3 sequence is CSARSDRGAYEQYF. CDR3 bases: TGCAGTGCTAGATCTGACAGGGGAGCCTACGAGCAGTACTTC.

This clonotype appeared many times. The rearrangement uses TRBV28 and TRBJ1-1; a weak D match, TRBD1 (5 bases). Germline CDR1 MDHEN, CDR2 SYDVKM. Trimming took 3 bases from V and 5 from J, leaving 19 bases between them. The CDR3 has 16 amino acids. CDR3 in amino acids: CASSLGPQFLGTEAFF. The CDR3, as DNA: TGTGCCAGCAGTTTGGGACCACAGTTTTTGGGGACTGAAGCTTTCTTT.

The sample holds many counts of this clonotype. J is TRBJ2-4 and V is TRBV6-1, with D possibly being TRBD1 (5 bases). The CDR3 consists of 13 residues. The V and J ends lost 6 bases and 8 bases respectively, with 14 bases between them. CDR1 MNHNS and CDR2 SASEGT come from the germline V gene. CDR3 sequence reads: CASRADSSYIQYF. The CDR3 nucleotides are TGTGCCAGCAGGGCCGACAGTTCCTACATTCAGTACTTC.

The genes are TRBV6-5 and TRBJ1-1; no firm D call. This CDR3 has 12 residues. The V end was cut by 5 bases, the J end by 2 bases, with 6 bases between. Germline CDR1 is MNHEY and CDR2 is SVGAGI. CDR3 DNA: TGTGCCAGCAGTAACCCTAACACTGAAGCTTTCTTT. As protein: CASSNPNTEAFF.

Notes on this clonotype: This CDR3 is missing its conserved last phenylalanine or tryptophan, likely due to a read error. The V and J genes are TRBV4-3 and TRBJ2-1, with TRBD2 identical over 10 bases. Germline CDR1 is LGHNA and CDR2 is YSLEER. The length of the CDR3 is 16 residues. V trimming: 0 bases; J trimming: 3 bases; junction bases outside the gene matches: 2. CDR3 coding DNA: TGCGCCAGCAGCCAAGAAGGACTAGCGGTCTACAATGAGCAGTTCCTC. Its translation is CASSQEGLAVYNEQFL.

The CDR3 is CASSLRNRNYEQYF. The CDR3 DNA follows: TGTGCCAGCAGCTTGAGAAACAGAAACTACGAGCAGTACTTC. J is TRBJ2-7 and V is TRBV5-6; no clear D. CDR3 size: 14 residues. V lost 1 base to trimming and J lost 3 bases, with 11 bases between them. Per germline, CDR1 SGHDT and CDR2 YYEEEE. The variable domain in full, completed from reference TRBV5-6 and TRBJ2-7, reads DAGVTQSPTHLIKTRGQQVTLRCSPKSGHDTVSWYQQALGQGPQFIFQYYEEEERQRGNFPDRFSGHQFPNYSSELNVNALLLGDSALYLCASSLRNRNYEQYFGPGTRLTVT.

This clonotype was detected ten times or more. The V and J genes are TRBV27 and TRBJ2-2; D is ambiguous. Germline assignment: CDR1 MNHEY and CDR2 SMNVEV (reference sequence). V lost 4 bases, J lost 0 bases, and 9 bases lay in between. The CDR3 runs 15 residues. The CDR3: CASSSMTTNTGELFF. DNA for the CDR3: TGTGCCAGCAGTTCAATGACGACGAACACCGGGGAGCTGTTTTTT.

This clonotype was counted at least ten times. The chain uses TRBV27 and TRBJ2-1, with D perhaps TRBD2 (7 bases). Germline V gene sequence: CDR1 MNHEY, CDR2 SMNVEV (reference sequence). Trimming took 2 bases from V and 1 from J, leaving 12 bases between them. There are 16 residues in the CDR3. CDR3 sequence (DNA): TGTGCCAGCAGTTTAGGGGGGGGGGCATCCTACAATGAGCAGTTCTTC. This codes for CASSLGGGASYNEQFF.

This clonotype was counted many times. The genes are TRBV9 and TRBJ2-7; D possibly corresponds to TRBD1 (6 bases). In germline, CDR1 is SGDLS, CDR2 YYNGEE. Trimming pared 4 bases from V and 1 base from J, leaving 15 bases between. The CDR3 is 15 residues long. The CDR3 nucleotides read TGTGCCAGCAGCCCAACATTACAGGGTTCCTACGAGCAGTACTTC. This sequence encodes CASSPTLQGSYEQYF.

This clonotype occurred a few times. The V gene is TRBV11-2, the J gene TRBJ2-7; unclear D gene. The CDR3 length is 13 residues. With 6 bases removed from V and 1 base from J, the gap between germline ends came to 10 bases. Germline V gene sequence: CDR1 SGHAT, CDR2 FQNNGV. CDR3 DNA: TGTGCCAGCAGGATTTGGGGATCCTACGAGCAGTACTTC. The encoded protein is CASRIWGSYEQYF.

This clonotype was picked up a small number of times. The chain carries TRBV2 and TRBJ2-3; D is unresolved. The ends were cut back, 10 bases at V and 4 bases at J, with 18 bases in the middle. Germline CDR1 reads SNHLY; CDR2 reads FYNNEI. The CDR3 has 14 amino acids. The CDR3 sequence: CATVDPARADTQYF. In nucleotides, the CDR3 is TGTGCCACGGTCGATCCCGCACGGGCAGATACGCAGTATTTT.

Comment on this clonotype: Just one base apart from a much larger clone, this may be a read error. The genes are TRBV7-9 and TRBJ1-2, with 8 nucleotides matching TRBD1. The V segment lost 3 bases and the J segment 4 bases; nucleotides outside the gene matches: 7. There are 15 residues in the CDR3. The germline V gene has CDR1 SEHNR and CDR2 FQNEAQ (reference sequence). In DNA, the CDR3 is TGTGCCAGCAGCTTGACAGGGGCAGACGCCTATGGCTACACCTTC. This gives the protein CASSLTGADAYGYTF.

This clonotype was counted a few times. The chain recombines TRBV12-3 or TRBV12-4 with TRBJ2-1; 9 nucleotides line up with TRBD2. V shed 6 bases and J 5 bases; nucleotides not matched to a gene: 8. The CDR3 runs to 15 residues. The CDR3 protein is CASSFSGSFDNEQFF. The CDR3 DNA sequence: TGTGCCAGCAGCTTTAGCGGGAGCTTCGACAATGAGCAGTTCTTC.